These 24 T cell receptor beta chains were all obtained from the same sample, sequenced in a study of blood T cell repertoires in COVID-19. The method was immunoSEQ multiplex PCR; TCRdb's version includes in-frame clones alone and lacks a portion of them. This sample carries some 91,000 clones, 76% of them seen once, and the ten largest clones take about 6.4%. The sequencing sample was made of peripheral blood. These receptors originate from a man between 65 and 80 years old with acute or convalescent COVID-19.

The J gene is TRBJ1-2, the V gene TRBV6-1; weak D call: TRBD1 (5 bases). V gave up 0 bases and J gave up 5 bases, with 13 bases separating them. Germline-derived CDR1 and CDR2 are MNHNS and SASEGT. CDR3 length equals 15 residues. The CDR3 region has the DNA TGTGCCAGCAGTGAAGCGGGCAGGGATGGGTATGGCTACACCTTC. This codes for CASSEAGRDGYGYTF.

This chain links TRBV19 with TRBJ1-1, with D possibly matching TRBD1 (5 bases). The V gene's germline CDR1 is LNHDA and CDR2 SQIVND (reference sequence). This CDR3 region has 14 residues. V dropped 7 bases and J dropped 0 bases, with 12 bases sitting between them. Here the CDR3 reads CASNPGGMNTEAFF. CDR3 nucleotides: TGTGCCAGTAACCCGGGGGGGATGAACACTGAAGCTTTCTTT. Based on the CDR3 plus reference TRBV19 and TRBJ1-1, the full variable domain is DGGITQSPKYLFRKEGQNVTLSCEQNLNHDAMYWYRQDPGQGLRLIYYSQIVNDFQKGDIAEGYSVSREKKESFPLTVTSAQKNPTAFYLCASNPGGMNTEAFFGQGTRLTVV.

This sequence joins TRBV6-5 and TRBJ1-3; TRBD1 aligns across 8 bases. This CDR3 comprises 14 residues. After removal of 6 bases from V and 4 bases from J, the junction contained 5 bases not matched to a gene. Germline loops: CDR1 MNHEY, CDR2 SVGAGI. The CDR3 sequence is CASRSTGDGNTIYF. Here the CDR3 DNA reads TGTGCCAGCAGATCGACAGGGGACGGAAACACCATATATTTT.

The rearrangement links TRBV24-1 to TRBJ1-2; maybe TRBD1 (5 bases). This CDR3 region has 13 residues. The germline V and J ends were trimmed by 2 bases and 8 bases, with 11 bases remaining between them. Germline V CDR1 and CDR2: KGHDR, SFDVKD. The CDR3 bases are TGTGCCACCAGTGATTCCAGGACACGAGGCTACACCTTC. Amino acid sequence: CATSDSRTRGYTF.

The gene calls are TRBV7-8 and TRBJ2-7, with 7 bases matching TRBD2. Trimming removed 0 bases from V and 6 bases from J; junction bases left unmatched: 2. The CDR3 runs to 13 residues. CDR1 and CDR2 from the germline V gene are SGHVS and FQNEAQ. CDR3 sequence: CASSLAGGGEQYF. The CDR3 DNA follows: TGTGCCAGCAGCTTAGCTGGGGGGGGCGAGCAGTACTTC. Combining the CDR3 with reference TRBV7-8 and TRBJ2-7 gives the whole variable domain GAGVSQSPRYKVAKRGQDVALRCDPISGHVSLFWYQQALGQGPEFLTYFQNEAQLDKSGLPSDRFFAERPEGSVSTLKIQRTQQEDSAVYLCASSLAGGGEQYFGPGTRLTVT.

CDR3 sequence reads: CASSVAAGSTDTQYF. The CDR3, as DNA: TGTGCCAGCAGCGTAGCTGCGGGGAGCACAGATACGCAGTATTTT. This chain joins TRBV9 and TRBJ2-3; perhaps TRBD2 as D (6 bases). Trimming left V 0 bases short and J 0 bases short, with 8 bases between. CDR3 length: 15 residues. Germline V gene sequence: CDR1 SGDLS, CDR2 YYNGEE.

Worth noting for this clone: This CDR3 is also generated by other DNA sequences in the sample. The chain links TRBV5-6 to TRBJ1-5, with D hard to call. CDR3 size: 14 residues. Germline lookup yields CDR1 SGHDT and CDR2 YYEEEE. Trimming stripped 0 bases from V and 4 bases from J, with 8 bases between. DNA of the CDR3: TGTGCCAGCAGCTTGGCAGGCCCGAATCAGCCCCAGCATTTT. This encodes CASSLAGPNQPQHF.

The chain links TRBV6-2 or TRBV6-3 to TRBJ2-5; 7 positions agree with TRBD2. Losses at the gene ends were 2 bases for V and 9 bases for J; bases not matched to a gene: 12. The CDR3 totals 15 residues. Germline values: CDR1 MNHEY, CDR2 SVGEGT. This CDR3 is CASSYERGSGGAQYF. The CDR3 DNA is TGTGCCAGCAGTTACGAACGAGGCTCTGGGGGGGCCCAGTACTTC.

V is TRBV29-1 and J is TRBJ2-1, with 9 bases matching TRBD2. The CDR3 extends over 15 amino acids. Trimming at V came to 4 bases and at J to 1 base, leaving 5 bases not matched to a gene. Germline V gives CDR1 SQVTM, CDR2 ANQGSEA. Here the CDR3 reads CSVATSGGSYNEQFF. The CDR3 DNA is TGCAGCGTTGCGACTAGCGGAGGTTCCTACAATGAGCAGTTCTTC.

The chain has TRBV6-1 and TRBJ2-1; 11 bases map to TRBD2. J gave up 4 bases and V 3 bases, and 5 bases lay outside the gene matches. This CDR3 comprises 16 residues. The germline gives CDR1 MNHNS, CDR2 SASEGT. In DNA form, the CDR3 reads TGTGCCAGCAGTGATACCGGGACTAGCGGATACAATGAGCAGTTCTTC. Translation gives CASSDTGTSGYNEQFF.

This clone was recorded at least ten times. The J gene is TRBJ1-6, the V gene TRBV30, with a possible D match to TRBD1 (6 bases). The length of the CDR3 is 16 residues. V lost 4 bases, J lost 5 bases, and 18 bases lay in between. Germline CDR1 and CDR2: GTSNPN and SVGIG (reference sequence). The CDR3 DNA sequence: TGTGCCTGGACCGCCGCCCGGACAGCAAATAATTCACCCCTCCACTTT. Its protein product is CAWTAARTANNSPLHF.

The rearrangement joins TRBV15 to TRBJ2-6; no definite D call. CDR1 and CDR2 from the germline V gene are LNHNV and YYDKDF (reference sequence). Trimming pared 0 bases from V and 1 base from J, leaving 7 bases between. The CDR3 spans 16 residues. The CDR3 coding sequence is TGTGCCACCAGCAGAGACAGCGCTTCTGGGGCCAACGTCCTGACTTTC. This codes for CATSRDSASGANVLTF.

This chain links TRBV6-5 with TRBJ1-1; tentatively, D is TRBD1 (5 bases). Germline V lookup: CDR1 MNHEY, CDR2 SVGAGI. V shed 2 bases and J shed 1 base, with 11 bases lying between them. The CDR3 has 15 residues. In nucleotides, the CDR3 is TGTGCCAGCAGTTACGGAGGGGCGCAGAACACTGAAGCTTTCTTT. This encodes CASSYGGAQNTEAFF.

This clone was seen only a few times. V is TRBV7-9 and J is TRBJ2-6; 7 nucleotides align to TRBD1. Germline lookup yields CDR1 SEHNR and CDR2 FQNEAQ (reference sequence). After removal of 1 base from V and 2 bases from J, the junction contained 11 bases not matched to a gene. CDR3 length equals 19 residues. The CDR3 reads CASSLVRGRKSAGANVLTF. The CDR3 region has the DNA TGTGCCAGCAGCTTAGTAAGGGGGCGCAAGTCGGCTGGGGCCAACGTCCTGACTTTC.

This clone was detected only a few times. This chain joins TRBV9 and TRBJ1-1; possible D gene TRBD1, 5 bases. The germline V gene encodes CDR1 SGDLS and CDR2 YYNGEE. The CDR3 sequence is 13 residues long. V was clipped by 0 bases and J by 4 bases, with 7 bases between them. CDR3 protein: CASSVAGRTEAFF. CDR3 sequence (DNA): TGTGCCAGCAGCGTAGCAGGGCGCACTGAAGCTTTCTTT.

The rearrangement links TRBV10-3 to TRBJ2-7, with D uncertain. V was pared by 3 bases and J by 4 bases, with 7 bases between. The CDR3 is 12 amino acids. From germline, CDR1 is ENHRY and CDR2 SYGVKD. CDR3 residues: CAISDYQYEQYF. The CDR3 coding sequence is TGTGCCATCAGTGACTACCAATACGAGCAGTACTTC.

There are a few counts of this clone. The V call is TRBV6-5, the J call TRBJ1-1; D not resolved. The germline CDR1 and CDR2 sequences are MNHEY and SVGAGI. The CDR3 is 14 residues long. The V end was cut by 5 bases, the J end by 0 bases, with 10 bases between. The CDR3 loop is CASSTGGMNTEAFF. The CDR3, as DNA: TGTGCCAGCAGTACGGGAGGGATGAACACTGAAGCTTTCTTT.

The CDR3 here is CAWSNRGDHQPQHF. CDR3 nucleotide sequence: TGTGCCTGGAGTAACAGGGGCGACCATCAGCCCCAGCATTTT. This chain joins TRBV30 and TRBJ1-5, with 7 nucleotides matching TRBD1. There are 14 residues in the CDR3. V trimming: 2 bases; J trimming: 5 bases; junction bases outside the gene matches: 6. CDR1 is GTSNPN, CDR2 SVGIG, per germline (reference sequence).

V is TRBV6-5 and J is TRBJ1-2; D gene ambiguous. Per the germline V gene, CDR1 is MNHEY and CDR2 is SVGAGI. V lost 6 bases and J lost 0, with 14 bases in between. This CDR3 is 15 amino acids long. CDR3 sequence (DNA): TGTGCCAGCAGACTCGGGGAGCTTACTAACTATGGCTACACCTTC. Its protein is CASRLGELTNYGYTF.

This clone showed up just once. The chain has TRBV3-1 (or the pseudogene TRBV3-2) and TRBJ2-3; 10 nucleotides agree with TRBD2. CDR3 length equals 16 residues. Germline-derived CDR1 and CDR2 are LGHDT and YNNKEL (reference sequence). Trimming removed 1 base from V and 2 bases from J; junction bases left unmatched: 3. The CDR3: CASSQASGGATDTQYF. The DNA for the CDR3 is TGTGCCAGCAGCCAAGCGAGCGGGGGGGCCACAGATACGCAGTATTTT.

The chain recombines TRBV7-8 with TRBJ1-6; D is ambiguous. Germline loops: CDR1 SGHVS, CDR2 FQNEAQ. The CDR3 runs 14 residues. V lost 1 base, J lost 7 bases, and 8 bases lay in between. Here the CDR3 DNA reads TGTGCCAGCAGCTTAGAGCACTCCAATTCACCCCTCCACTTT. This encodes CASSLEHSNSPLHF. Combining the CDR3 with reference TRBV7-8 and TRBJ1-6 gives the whole variable domain GAGVSQSPRYKVAKRGQDVALRCDPISGHVSLFWYQQALGQGPEFLTYFQNEAQLDKSGLPSDRFFAERPEGSVSTLKIQRTQQEDSAVYLCASSLEHSNSPLHFGNGTRLTVT.

The genes are TRBV3-1 (or the pseudogene TRBV3-2) and TRBJ2-2, with TRBD1 matching over 10 bases. Germline CDR1 and CDR2: LGHDT and YNNKEL (reference sequence). The CDR3 contains 14 residues. V dropped 6 bases and J dropped 5; count of bases not matched to a gene: 3. CDR3 nucleotides: TGTGCCAGCAGGCGACAGGGGGCTACCGGGGAGCTGTTTTTT. It codes for CASRRQGATGELFF.

The gene calls are TRBV2 and TRBJ1-3; TRBD1 might be the D (6 bases). Germline V lookup: CDR1 SNHLY, CDR2 FYNNEI. CDR3 length: 16 amino acids. V lost 1 base and J 8 bases, leaving 18 bases between the germline ends. CDR3 sequence reads: CASSEEVQGFEDTIYF. The DNA of the CDR3 is TGTGCCAGCAGTGAAGAGGTTCAGGGGTTTGAAGACACCATATATTTT.

The V gene is TRBV2, the J gene TRBJ2-3; possible D gene TRBD1, 5 bases. The CDR3 totals 14 residues. The ends were cut back, 4 bases at V and 3 bases at J, with 11 bases in the middle. CDR1 is SNHLY, CDR2 FYNNEI, per germline. In DNA form, the CDR3 reads TGTGCCAGCAGTGGGCAAAGACAGACAGATACGCAGTATTTT. Its translation: CASSGQRQTDTQYF.